The entry below describes one T cell receptor beta chain. The antigen is not known. The CDR3 has 17 amino acids. Germline CDR1 is SNHLY and CDR2 is FYNNEI. V lost 5 bases, J lost 3 bases, and 12 bases stayed unmatched. The TCR library protocol was used to attach unique molecular identifiers. These identifiers were attached to individual cDNA molecules. TCRdb re-derived calls from the 5' RACE reads in MiXCR, one entry per CDR3 protein. Of about 71,000 distinct CDR3 sequences detected, around 12% appear once; the ten largest clones hold about 2.5%. This record comes from a study of early T cells in non-severe SARS-CoV-2 infection. Study context: The sequenced material was bulk RNA from unsorted whole blood, and its chains were unpaired. Whole-study findings and limits: Private and CD4 specificities were missed by VDJdb matching, which favored anti-spike CD8 responses.

The sample in question was whole blood, obtained at baseline. The receptor was derived from an adult who was a healthcare worker with PCR-confirmed SARS-CoV-2 infection or an uninfected control (not recorded which). This chain joins TRBV2 and TRBJ2-3; 9 positions match TRBD1. CDR3 coding DNA: TGTGCCAGCAGTTCCTGGATTCGACAGGGGGGAACAGATACGCAGTATTTT. Amino acid sequence: CASSSWIRQGGTDTQYF.